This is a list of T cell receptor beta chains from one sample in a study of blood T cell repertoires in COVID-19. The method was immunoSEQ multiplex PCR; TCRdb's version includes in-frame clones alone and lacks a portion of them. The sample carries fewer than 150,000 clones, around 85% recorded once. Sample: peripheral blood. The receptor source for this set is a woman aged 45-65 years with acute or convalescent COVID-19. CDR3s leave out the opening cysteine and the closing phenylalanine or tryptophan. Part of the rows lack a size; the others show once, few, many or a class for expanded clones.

ASSQGTGEAF	TRBJ1-1	TRBV5-1	few
ASSFGDSTRGYT	TRBJ1-2	TRBV5-1	.
ASSPVGQGGEQY	TRBJ2-7	TRBV16	few
ASSKTTGSGQPQH	TRBJ1-5	TRBV4-1	.
ASSPGPGIITNYGYT	TRBJ1-2	TRBV6-2/TRBV6-3	.
ASSDGSPLH	TRBJ1-6	TRBV6-1	.
SVVRGKGEAF	TRBJ1-1	TRBV29-1	.
ASGLYTLQTSGVDEQF	TRBJ2-1	TRBV12-5	.
ASSEPGTGGVYGYT	TRBJ1-2	TRBV25-1	.
ANSPLIQGAYSPLH	TRBJ1-6	TRBV28	.
ASSQDHWDSPNTEAF	TRBJ1-1	TRBV3-1/TRBV3-2	.
ASRGATDTQY	TRBJ2-3	TRBV2	.
SGLTGYGTEAF	TRBJ1-1	TRBV29-1	.
ASRKDRGIYGYT	TRBJ1-2	TRBV5-4	.
ASSLASGFSYEQY	TRBJ2-7	TRBV7-2	.
ASSYGLRGGTDTQY	TRBJ2-3	TRBV6-2/TRBV6-3	.
SARLTGEAF	TRBJ1-1	TRBV20-1	.
ASGDKTDTQY	TRBJ2-3	TRBV5-1	.
ASSFRSMNTEAF	TRBJ1-1	TRBV27	.
SVVSGTGNTIY	TRBJ1-3	TRBV29-1	.
ASSEQGGQGDTQY	TRBJ2-3	TRBV2	.
ASSERREKLF	TRBJ1-4	TRBV6-1	.
ASSVAVAGELF	TRBJ2-2	TRBV2	.
AWSSGRLDYNSPLH	TRBJ1-6	TRBV30	.
ASSVALGGAKAGELF	TRBJ2-2	TRBV9	few
ASSPSGRYEQY	TRBJ2-7	TRBV3-1/TRBV3-2	.
ASSPLTSGVNEQF	TRBJ2-1	TRBV18	.
ASSIDSGGGSKTEAF	TRBJ1-1	TRBV19	.
ASMGPVRDRGGDGANVLT	TRBJ2-6	TRBV9	.
ASSWTGGSSPLH	TRBJ1-6	TRBV5-6	few
ASSGATGAGTDTQY	TRBJ2-3	TRBV5-6	.
ASRLRWDTQY	TRBJ2-3	TRBV2	.
ASKGLANTEAF	TRBJ1-1	TRBV19	once
ASSLTGDQPQH	TRBJ1-5	TRBV12-3/TRBV12-4	.
ASSPFRNQPQH	TRBJ1-5	TRBV11-2	.
ASGSTGGRYSPLH	TRBJ1-6	TRBV12-5	few
ASRQDPPLH	TRBJ1-6	TRBV6-5	.
ASSDTGVMGRATEAF	TRBJ1-1	TRBV18	.